Described below is a single T cell receptor beta chain sequence and its context. What it binds is not known. The data belong to a study of identical twins. MiXCR was run by TCRdb on the 5' RACE reads, yielding one entry per CDR3 protein. The sample shows hundreds of thousands of distinct CDR3 sequences, about 20% of them seen only once. From germline, CDR1 is DFQATT and CDR2 SNEGSKA (reference sequence). J was trimmed by 0 bases and V by 6 bases; bases with no gene match: 6. This CDR3 spans 15 amino acids. Study-wide findings and caveats: Rather than following the same donors, the conclusions depended on cross-sectional statistical analysis.

These same data were also listed under a study on T cells expressing NK-cell markers. This second report adds: Sorted T-cell subsets CD3+CD56+NKG2C+, CD3+CD56+NKG2C- and CD3+CD56-NKG2C+ were TCR beta-sequenced. Four donors likewise had their CD3+CD56-NKG2C+ fraction led by these clonotypes.

The sample comprised PBMCs. The V and J genes are TRBV20-1 and TRBJ2-1; 9 bases map to TRBD2. The clonotype originates from a woman younger than 35 in good health. The CDR3: CSAKNSGGSYNEQFF. CDR3 coding DNA: TGCAGTGCGAAAAATAGCGGGGGCTCCTACAATGAGCAGTTCTTC.